This TCR beta chain was recovered during a study of identical twins (dated by TCRdb to 2016 to 2017). The study in broad terms: To test whether fetal clonotypes persist, this study deep-sequenced TCR alpha and beta repertoires from monozygotic twins, from unrelated adults of various ages, and from cord blood. To rule out contamination, replicate twin experiments were performed at different times with different library preparation protocols.

This clonotype was observed a few times. Its antigen remains undetermined. The record has no base qualities; no much larger clone is one base away. All donors were healthy Caucasians. Three pairs of female monozygotic twins, all aged 18 to 29 years, made up the twin cohort. Peripheral blood mononuclear cells were the source from which RNA for the TCR libraries was isolated. Findings and caveats that apply to the study as a whole: A weaker excess of twin sharing was found in beta out-of-frame sequences because the signal-to-noise ratio was lowered by fewer shared sequences. Compared with coincidental sharing between unrelated individuals, an excess of low generation-probability sequences was observed among out-of-frame TCR alpha sequences shared between twins. Because the same donors could not be followed over many years, the conclusions depended on cross-sectional statistical analysis. Invariant T cells such as MAIT and iNKT could partly confound zero-insertion analyses, although diverse VJ usage argued against such confounding for most clonotypes. In monozygotic twins, out-of-frame TCR alpha sharing was systematically underestimated by recombination models, although the models agreed with sharing between unrelated individuals. Fewer insertions were carried by abundant cord blood beta clonotypes; a weaker similar trend was observed in young adult naive repertoires, while no such trend was observed in memory repertoires.

Preparation of the library involved 5' RACE. Reads for this sample came from an Illumina HiSeq 2000. Template switching introduced a universal primer binding site; the final cDNA contained a unique molecular identifier, enabling accurate counting of TCR cDNA molecules. Specific primers in the conserved constant-segment region were used to synthesize first-strand cDNA for TCR alpha and beta chains. To control for contamination, each cDNA library was double barcoded with a SMART-Mk sample barcode plus Illumina barcodes. TruSeq adapter sequences, together with Illumina sample barcodes, were added in two successive PCR steps. TCR alpha and beta cDNA libraries were sequenced on the Illumina HiSeq platform with custom primers. For the original study's pipeline: Unique molecular identifiers were extracted from raw reads with MiGEC, and CDR3 positions were determined with MiXCR. Recombination models were inferred per individual with the repgenHMM and IGoR tools using an EM algorithm. Shared clonotypes were analyzed with the tcR package in R, and sharing was normalized by the product of cloneset sizes. To study raw recombination without the effects of thymic and clonal selection, out-of-frame nonproductive sequences were analyzed. TCRdb's own reprocessing of the public reads used fastp at Q25 and MiXCR and kept productive beta chains. CDR3 protein sequences are deduplicated, and each keeps its most common genes and DNA. These V and J calls originate from TCRdb's pipeline instead of the authors' own analysis. This sample comprises about 720,000 distinct CDR3 sequences, 8.5% to 9.5% of them detected only once. Clones ranked in the top ten supply around 0.95% of the sample.

These data were likewise used in another study, on yellow fever vaccine responses in identical twins. The second paper states: The T cell response to vaccination in identical twins was reported by the authors to appear partly convergent and partly personalized. In the study, vaccine-responding T cell clones were precisely tracked in identical twins.

This clonotype was obtained from a woman aged 18-29 years in good health. The sequenced material came from PBMCs.

The DNA reads as follows: TGTGCCAGCAGCTTAGATTGGACAGGGAGAGGCTACACCTTC. Its protein reads: CASSLDWTGRGYTF. The chain employs TRBV7-9 and TRBJ1-2; TRBD1 lines up with 8 middle nucleotides. CDR1 and CDR2, looked up from the germline V gene (reference sequence), are SEHNR and FQNEAQ. V is cut back by 1 base and J by 8 bases, with 6 bases in the junction unmatched. Including cysteine and phenylalanine, the CDR3 has 14 amino acids. The retained sequence is limited to the CDR3, 42 bases, with the frame set at the first base.